The 11 T cell receptor beta chains below all came from one sample that was sequenced in a study of T cells after posttransplantation cyclophosphamide. Control samples came 1 year after myeloablative marrow transplants with methotrexate plus calcineurin inhibitor. The method was immunoSEQ multiplex PCR; TCRdb's version includes in-frame clones alone and lacks a portion of them. The sample lists around 16,000 clones, less than 90% occurring once. Sequencing was performed on PBMCs, taken 350 to 400 days after allogeneic stem cell transplant with calcineurin inhibitor and methotrexate. The receptors originated from a young adult male patient who received an allogeneic stem cell transplant from a related donor, was CMV-positive, and had no GVHD. Certain T cells may be donor cells from the graft.

The chain combines TRBV6-5 with TRBJ2-1; D possibly corresponds to TRBD1 (6 bases). In germline, CDR1 is MNHEY, CDR2 SVGAGI. The CDR3 extends over 13 amino acids. Trimming pared 7 bases from V and 9 bases from J, leaving 16 bases between. Here the CDR3 DNA reads TGTGCCAGCACCATACAGGGAAGGAGTGAGCAGTTCTTC. It yields the protein CASTIQGRSEQFF.

The CDR3 sequence is CASSSTGSGANVLTF. Written as DNA, the CDR3 is TGTGCCAGCAGTTCCACAGGGAGTGGGGCCAACGTCCTGACTTTC. The chain combines TRBV27 with TRBJ2-6, with D possibly being TRBD1 (6 bases). Germline V gene data show CDR1 as MNHEY and CDR2 as SMNVEV (reference sequence). V gave up 4 bases and J gave up 3 bases, with 10 bases separating them. The CDR3 is made up of 15 amino acids.

The chain carries TRBV7-6 and TRBJ2-2; 8 bases are shared with TRBD1. V was pared by 4 bases and J by 4 bases, with 2 bases of the junction left unmatched. The CDR3 is made up of 14 amino acids. Germline CDR1 is SGHVS and CDR2 is FNYEAQ. CDR3 in DNA: TGTGCCAGCAGCTCGACAGGGGTCACCGGGGAGCTGTTTTTT. Its protein product is CASSSTGVTGELFF.

Only one count was recorded for this clone. The V and J genes are TRBV18 and TRBJ2-6; TRBD1 agrees at 8 bases. The CDR3 runs to 20 residues. V lost 6 bases to trimming and J lost 1 base; unmatched junction nucleotides: 17. The germline V gene encodes CDR1 KGHSH and CDR2 LQKENI. DNA of the CDR3: TGTGCCAGCTCCCCCCTTGGGCAGGGGGCTTTATTGTCTGGGGCCAACGTCCTGACTTTC. This encodes CASSPLGQGALLSGANVLTF.

The chain is built from TRBV4-3 and TRBJ1-1; D not resolved. The CDR3 length is 14 residues. V lost 0 bases and J lost 5, with 10 bases in between. Germline V gene lookup returns CDR1 LGHNA and CDR2 YSLEER. In DNA, the CDR3 is TGCGCCAGCAGCCAAGACAGGATGCTTACTGAAGCTTTCTTT. It yields the protein CASSQDRMLTEAFF.

This chain joins TRBV5-8 and TRBJ1-2, with D perhaps matching TRBD1 (5 bases). This CDR3 comprises 11 residues. Germline CDR1 is SGHTS and CDR2 is YDEGEE. The V gene lost 5 bases and the J gene lost 14 bases, with 16 bases spanning the gap. DNA of the CDR3: TGTGCCAGCAGTCAGGGCCCTGCTAGGACCTTC. Encoded protein: CASSQGPARTF.

This clone was picked up one time. At one of its ends the junction is not consistent with the germline gene, which may arise from a read error. V is TRBV5-4 and J is TRBJ2-7, with 9 bases lining up with TRBD1. The CDR3 totals 16 residues. Germline loops: CDR1 SGHNT, CDR2 YYREEE (reference sequence). This CDR3 reads CASSQESGTGTYEQYF. Here the CDR3 DNA reads TGCGCCAGCAGCCAAGAAAGCGGGACAGGGACCTACGAGCAGTACTTC.

This sequence joins TRBV9 and TRBJ2-5; D possibly corresponds to TRBD2 (5 bases). Germline V gene data show CDR1 as SGDLS and CDR2 as YYNGEE. V was pared by 0 bases and J by 5 bases, with 17 bases between. The length of the CDR3 is 16 residues. The CDR3 spells CASSVGGNLPGETQYF. CDR3 DNA: TGTGCCAGCAGCGTAGGGGGTAACCTCCCGGGGGAGACCCAGTACTTC.

This clone has only one observation. This chain links TRBV15 with TRBJ2-7; the D gene is possibly TRBD2 (5 bases). Germline CDR1 and CDR2: LNHNV and YYDKDF (reference sequence). The CDR3 has 15 amino acids. With 1 base removed from V and 2 bases from J, the gap between germline ends came to 12 bases. The CDR3 loop reads CATSRAMDFPYEQYF. The CDR3 DNA follows: TGTGCCACCAGCAGAGCGATGGACTTTCCCTACGAGCAGTACTTC.

This chain links TRBV7-3 with TRBJ2-2, with TRBD1 matching 7 bases. The J segment lost 6 bases and the V segment lost 8 bases, leaving 6 bases of the junction unmatched. The germline V gene encodes CDR1 SGHTA and CDR2 FQGTGA. The CDR3 extends over 13 amino acids. This chain's CDR3 is CASSETGPGELFF. The CDR3, as DNA: TGTGCCAGCTCGGAGACAGGGCCCGGGGAGCTGTTTTTT.

DNA for the CDR3: TGTGCCAGCAGTTTCCCTAGCGGGAAGCAGTTCTTC. Translated: CASSFPSGKQFF. This sequence joins TRBV28 and TRBJ2-1, with 9 bases aligning to TRBD2. The CDR3 consists of 12 residues. V was clipped by 3 bases and J by 11 bases; unmatched bases: 2. Germline V CDR1 and CDR2: MDHEN, SYDVKM.